The 15 T cell receptor beta chains given below trace back to one sample, sequenced in a study of cytomegalovirus exposure and HLA in healthy donors. The study ran its PCR with 60 Vbeta and 13 Jbeta primers. Assay: immunoSEQ multiplex PCR; the TCRdb copy retains only in-frame clones and omits some. The table lists 110,000 or so clones, about 72% of them singletons. The sample comprised PBMCs. These receptor sequences come from a man aged 45-65 years in good health and CMV-seropositive.

This chain uses TRBV5-8 with TRBJ1-2, with D possibly being TRBD1 (5 bases). V lost 7 bases and J 5 bases, leaving 18 bases between the germline ends. Germline CDR1 is SGHTS and CDR2 is YDEGEE. This CDR3 is built from 14 residues. The CDR3 DNA reads TGTGCCAGCTTCGACAGCACTTTAAAGTATGGCTACACCTTC. Translated: CASFDSTLKYGYTF.

This clone has just one count. V and J are TRBV5-5 and TRBJ1-1; TRBD1 might be the D (6 bases). Trimming cost V 0 bases and J 2 bases, with 11 bases left between them. Germline V CDR1 and CDR2: SGHKS, YYEKEE (reference sequence). This CDR3 spans 15 amino acids. The CDR3 spells CASSLDQGKNTEAFF. The CDR3 DNA reads as TGTGCCAGCAGCTTGGACCAGGGGAAAAACACTGAAGCTTTCTTT.

V gene TRBV6-5 combines with J gene TRBJ2-5, with D possibly being TRBD2 (5 bases). The CDR3 is made up of 14 amino acids. CDR1 MNHEY and CDR2 SVGAGI come from the germline V gene. Trimming took off 2 bases at V and 0 bases at J, with 7 bases between the two ends. The CDR3 bases are TGTGCCAGCAGTTACGGCGGGTACCAAGAGACCCAGTACTTC. Encoded protein: CASSYGGYQETQYF.

J is TRBJ2-7 and V is TRBV5-1; 9 positions agree with TRBD2. CDR3 length: 16 residues. J was trimmed by 1 base and V by 6 bases; bases with no gene match: 11. From germline, CDR1 is SGHRS and CDR2 YFSETQ. The CDR3 bases are TGCGCCAGCACCGAAGCCGGGACTAGCTCTTCCTACGAGCAGTACTTC. Its translation is CASTEAGTSSSYEQYF. The full variable domain, its missing parts supplied by reference TRBV5-1 and TRBJ2-7, is KAGVTQTPRYLIKTRGQQVTLSCSPISGHRSVSWYQQTPGQGLQFLFEYFSETQRNKGNFPGRFSGRQFSNSRSEMNVSTLELGDSALYLCASTEAGTSSSYEQYFGPGTRLTVT.

The chain is built from TRBV5-1 and TRBJ1-2; TRBD1 matches 7 bases. Trimming took 4 bases from V and 4 from J; bases not matched to a gene: 4. Germline V CDR1 and CDR2: SGHRS, YFSETQ. This CDR3 has 13 amino acids. The CDR3 is CASSEGAGYGYTF. The CDR3 DNA is TGCGCCAGCAGCGAGGGGGCGGGCTATGGCTACACCTTC.

The chain joins TRBV7-9 to TRBJ2-6, with D perhaps matching TRBD2 (6 bases). The CDR3 sequence is 14 residues long. Germline V gives CDR1 SEHNR, CDR2 FQNEAQ (reference sequence). The germline V and J ends were trimmed by 5 bases and 5 bases, with 10 bases remaining between them. This CDR3 reads CASSGSGRANVLTF. In nucleotides, the CDR3 is TGTGCCAGCAGCGGTAGCGGCCGGGCCAACGTCCTGACTTTC. The complete variable domain, with remaining parts taken from reference TRBV7-9 and TRBJ2-6, reads DTGVSQNPRHKITKRGQNVTFRCDPISEHNRLYWYRQTLGQGPEFLTYFQNEAQLEKSRLLSDRFSAERPKGSFSTLEIQRTEQGDSAMYLCASSGSGRANVLTFGAGSRLTVL.

J is TRBJ2-1 and V is TRBV9; no firm D call. The germline V gene encodes CDR1 SGDLS and CDR2 YYNGEE. CDR3 length: 14 residues. V was clipped by 0 bases and J by 7 bases, with 11 bases between them. The CDR3 DNA reads TGTGCCAGCAGCGTAGCTGATATAGTGAATGAGCAGTTCTTC. Translated, it gives CASSVADIVNEQFF. Supplemented by reference TRBV9 and TRBJ2-1, the full variable domain reads DSGVTQTPKHLITATGQRVTLRCSPRSGDLSVYWYQQSLDQGLQFLIQYYNGEERAKGNILERFSAQQFPDLHSELNLSSLELGDSALYFCASSVADIVNEQFFGPGTRLTVL.

This chain uses TRBV18 with TRBJ2-4; TRBD2 is a possible D gene (6 bases). The CDR3 spans 14 residues. The germline V and J ends were trimmed by 3 bases and 5 bases, with 11 bases remaining between them. Germline values: CDR1 KGHSH, CDR2 LQKENI. In DNA form, the CDR3 reads TGTGCCAGCTCACCGCGGGACGGAGAAAACATTCAGTACTTC. Amino acids: CASSPRDGENIQYF.

This clone was observed once. V is TRBV5-6 and J is TRBJ2-5; TRBD2 agrees at 14 bases. V dropped 4 bases and J dropped 2; count of bases not matched to a gene: 4. This CDR3 has 16 amino acids. Germline-derived CDR1 and CDR2 are SGHDT and YYEEEE. The CDR3 bases are TGTGCCAGCAGCCTAAGACTAGCGGGGGGGCAAGAGACCCAGTACTTC. Protein sequence: CASSLRLAGGQETQYF.

On this clone: A junction end diverges from the germline sequence, so it may reflect a read error. This CDR3 is also generated by other DNA sequences in the sample. The chain uses TRBV30 and TRBJ2-3; 9 nucleotides match TRBD2. The CDR3 is 15 residues long. Germline V gives CDR1 GTSNPN, CDR2 SVGIG (reference sequence). The CDR3 protein is CAWSVGLADADTQYF. For the CDR3, the DNA is TGCGCCTGGAGTGTGGGACTAGCAGACGCAGATACGCAGTATTTT.

The rearrangement joins TRBV4-3 to TRBJ1-1; no firm D call. CDR3 length: 14 amino acids. Germline V gene sequence: CDR1 LGHNA, CDR2 YSLEER. Trimming cost V 0 bases and J 3 bases, with 8 bases left between them. The CDR3 DNA is TGCGCCAGCAGCCAAGATAGCGGACACACTGAAGCTTTCTTT. Translating it yields CASSQDSGHTEAFF.

The chain is built from TRBV4-3 and TRBJ1-2; TRBD1 is a possible D gene (6 bases). CDR1 and CDR2 from the germline V gene are LGHNA and YSLEER. V was trimmed by 0 bases and J by 6 bases, leaving 14 bases between them. This CDR3 spans 15 amino acids. The CDR3: CASSQDASRGNGYTF. The CDR3 DNA reads TGCGCCAGCAGCCAAGATGCTTCCAGGGGAAATGGCTACACCTTC.

The V and J genes are TRBV19 and TRBJ1-5, with D unresolved. The CDR3 spans 14 residues. The V gene lost 5 bases and the J gene lost 7 bases, with 15 bases spanning the gap. The germline V gene encodes CDR1 LNHDA and CDR2 SQIVND (reference sequence). This CDR3 is CASSLLGGNQPQHF. The CDR3 DNA follows: TGTGCCAGTAGTTTACTGGGCGGGAACCAGCCCCAGCATTTT. Together with reference TRBV19 and TRBJ1-5, the CDR3 gives the full variable domain: DGGITQSPKYLFRKEGQNVTLSCEQNLNHDAMYWYRQDPGQGLRLIYYSQIVNDFQKGDIAEGYSVSREKKESFPLTVTSAQKNPTAFYLCASSLLGGNQPQHFGDGTRLSIL.

CDR3 bases: TGCGCCAGCAGCCCCCCAGGGGCCCAAGAGACCCAGTACTTC. This encodes CASSPPGAQETQYF. The chain combines TRBV5-1 with TRBJ2-5; maybe TRBD1 (6 bases). V was cut by 4 bases and J by 1 base, with 11 bases left in between. The CDR3 consists of 14 residues. The germline gives CDR1 SGHRS, CDR2 YFSETQ.

This chain connects TRBV5-4 to TRBJ2-7; TRBD2 agrees at 14 bases. Germline V gives CDR1 SGHNT, CDR2 YYREEE (reference sequence). Trimming at V came to 0 bases and at J to 5 bases, leaving 4 bases not matched to a gene. CDR3 length equals 16 residues. The CDR3 nucleotides are TGTGCCAGCAGCTTGGGGGGGACTAGCGGGGGTAACGAGCAGTACTTC. This translates into CASSLGGTSGGNEQYF. The full variable domain, in which reference TRBV5-4 and TRBJ2-7 provide the parts outside the CDR3, is ETGVTQSPTHLIKTRGQQVTLRCSSQSGHNTVSWYQQALGQGPQFIFQYYREEENGRGNFPPRFSGLQFPNYSSELNVNALELDDSALYLCASSLGGTSGGNEQYFGPGTRLTVT.